The source of this T cell receptor (beta chain) is a study of control samples from healthy donors and cancer patients (dated by TCRdb to the early 2020s). Libraries were constructed by the immunoSEQ multiplex PCR assay. Drawn from immuneACCESS, this table holds only the in-frame rearrangements with V and J called that TCRdb kept. Clones are partly lost; checked studies trace under half to an unresolved V gene and leave the rest unexplained. Present in this sample are some 130,000 clones, 90% of which were seen just once. The ten largest clonotypes hold about 2.5% of the sample. The germline V gene (reference sequence) yields WNHNN for CDR1 and SYGVQD for CDR2. Including cysteine and phenylalanine, the CDR3 has 13 amino acids. Here the CDR3 DNA is all that survives: 39 bases in frame from base 1. The junction shows trimming of 3 bases on V and 6 bases on J, and the gene matches do not reach 3 bases of it.

About this clone: The clone's antigen remains unknown. There are no base qualities to consult, and no much larger clone falls within one base.

Recombination linked TRBV10-1 to TRBJ1-1; a stretch of 8 junction bases matches TRBD1. The receptor's source is a man in his forties in good health. Specimen: blood. The DNA sequence follows: TGCGCCAGCAGTGAACAACAGGGGGCTGAAGCTTTCTTT. Its translation is CASSEQQGAEAFF.